The subject of this entry is one TCR beta chain. There is no known antigen for this receptor. Base qualities are missing; no much larger clone stands one base away. Sequencing instrument: Illumina HiSeq 2500. TCR beta libraries were prepared by quantitative 5'-RACE with molecular barcodes. In the paper's pipeline: Disease-linked TCR variants were identified with a new computational method built on a probabilistic model of VDJ rearrangement. TCRdb passed the public sequencing reads through fastp at Q25 and MiXCR, retaining productive beta sequences. Every entry covers one CDR3 protein and lists the most common genes and DNA from its rows. The V and J calls shown here were made by TCRdb, not taken from the authors' results. Here the sample has under 450,000 distinct CDR3 sequences; 20% occur a single time. The ten most abundant clones make up about an eighth of the sample. The sample is drawn from a study of CD8 T cells in ankylosing spondylitis (TCRdb year 2017). Study-level background: The study profiled T cell receptor beta repertoires in healthy donors and ankylosing spondylitis patients to find disease-linked TCR variants. Peripheral blood was sampled, and synovial fluid was additionally collected from ankylosing spondylitis patients. The full study cohort comprised 20 to 30 ankylosing spondylitis patients and 85 to 120 healthy donors.

Trimming at the junction amounts to 5 bases on V and 7 bases on J, and the germline ends lie 14 bases apart. Its CDR3 holds 13 amino acids, cysteine through phenylalanine. Only CDR3 DNA remains: 39 bases, in frame from the first base. General conclusions and limits of the study: Blood from ankylosing spondylitis patients appeared to be characterized by a TCR beta motif made up of under ten highly homologous amino acid variants. Some TCR beta motif variants had previously been reported in synovial fluid and blood of reactive arthritis patients, which suggested common disease-initiation mechanisms. A CD8+ phenotype was shown by the disease-linked clones, which were found at relatively low frequencies in peripheral blood. According to the report, matched synovial fluid samples from ankylosing spondylitis patients were significantly enriched for the disease-linked clones.

Sequencing was carried out using blood, either unsorted or a sorted T cell fraction (not recorded which). The TCR comes from a male donor with ankylosing spondylitis or in good health (not recorded which). The rearrangement joined TRBV12-3 or TRBV12-4 to TRBJ1-1; a tentative D call is TRBD1 (6 bases match). The CDR3 region has the sequence CASSPRDTDEAFF. The DNA sequence follows: TGTGCCAGCAGTCCCCGGGACACCGATGAAGCTTTCTTT.